This T cell receptor beta chain was retrieved from a study of T cell responses to AZD1222 COVID-19 vaccine. The study's findings and limits: Close to half of spike-specific TCRs reportedly recognize unmutated variant regions. Clonal diversity was possibly underestimated, and the donors were mostly white British, with more females.

Assay: immunoSEQ multiplex PCR; the TCRdb copy retains only in-frame clones and omits some. The table has just over 150,000 clones, roughly 90% seen once. Notes on this clone: Its antigen is as yet unknown.

The CDR3 has 14 amino acids. With 4 bases removed from V and 4 bases from J, the gap between germline ends came to 11 bases. Germline-derived CDR1 and CDR2 are SEHNR and FQNEAQ (reference sequence). The sequencing here drew on peripheral blood, taken 28 days after the second AZD1222 dose. The origin of this receptor is an adult who received the AZD1222 COVID-19 vaccine. The rearrangement uses TRBV7-9 and TRBJ1-5; D might be TRBD1 (6 bases). DNA for the CDR3: TGTGCCAGCAGCTCGGGACAAATAAATCAGCCCCAGCATTTT. Protein sequence: CASSSGQINQPQHF.